Listed below are T cell receptor beta chains from one sample, sequenced in a study of blood T cell repertoires in COVID-19. Clones were read by immunoSEQ multiplex PCR, and TCRdb kept only the in-frame ones, dropping some. This sample has roughly 200,000 clones, with about 83% found just once. The sequenced sample was peripheral blood. These receptors all come from a man aged 35-49 years with active or convalescent COVID-19. Each CDR3 is given with its conserved first and last residue. D genes are given only for firm matches. The size entry is marked missing in some rows and otherwise reads once, few, many or a size class.

j_gene,d_gene,abundance,v_gene,CDR3nt,CDR3aa
TRBJ2-1,TRBD1,-,TRBV29-1,TGCAGCGTTGTAACCGGGACAGGCGGATTCCGATACAATGAGCAGTTCTTC,CSVVTGTGGFRYNEQFF
TRBJ2-7,-,-,TRBV7-8,TGTGCCAGCAGCTTCACGTTCGGGGTATCGTACGAGCAGTACTTC,CASSFTFGVSYEQYF
TRBJ2-4,-,-,TRBV30,TGTGCCTGGAGTGTACCAGGCGTGGGTCACATTCAGTACTTC,CAWSVPGVGHIQYF
TRBJ2-7,-,-,TRBV9,TGTGCCAGCAGCCCAACAGGAAACTCCTACGAGCAGTACTTC,CASSPTGNSYEQYF
TRBJ2-6,TRBD1,-,TRBV6-6,TGTGCCAGCAGTCAGACAGGGGGCGGATCTGGGGCCAACGTCCTGACTTTC,CASSQTGGGSGANVLTF
TRBJ2-7,TRBD2,few,TRBV7-2,TGTGCCAGCAGCCCTACTAGCGCTAGGCCCTACGAGCAGTACTTC,CASSPTSARPYEQYF
TRBJ1-1,-,-,TRBV3-1/TRBV3-2,TGTGCCAGCAGCCAAGTGTCCGGTAACACTGAAGCTTTCTTT,CASSQVSGNTEAFF
TRBJ1-6,-,-,TRBV2,TGTGCCAGCATTTTACAGGAGAATAATTCACCCCTCCACTTT,CASILQENNSPLHF
TRBJ1-5,-,-,TRBV30,TGTGCCTGGAGTCCGGGACTGAGGAATCAGCCCCAGCATTTT,CAWSPGLRNQPQHF
TRBJ2-5,TRBD2,-,TRBV18,TGTGCCAGCTCACCGACGGGGGGCCAAGAGACCCAGTACTTC,CASSPTGGQETQYF
TRBJ1-2,-,-,TRBV24-1,TGTGCCACCAGTGAATCTACAGGGACCCTCTATGGCTACACCTTC,CATSESTGTLYGYTF
TRBJ2-3,TRBD2,-,TRBV4-3,TGCGCCAGCAGCCAAGAGGGGCGGGGGGTCAGAGATACGCAGTATTTT,CASSQEGRGVRDTQYF
TRBJ2-7,-,-,TRBV4-1,TGCGCCAGCAGCCAAGACGGCGCGGGGTCCTCCTACGAGCAGTACTTC,CASSQDGAGSSYEQYF
TRBJ2-7,-,-,TRBV2,TGTGCCAGCAGTGTGTTCAGGGTGGGCTCCGGCTCCGACTACGAGCAGTACTTC,CASSVFRVGSGSDYEQYF
TRBJ2-7,-,-,TRBV27,TGTGCCAGCAGCCCCCCCGGCGGCGAGCAGTACTTC,CASSPPGGEQYF
TRBJ1-5,TRBD1,few,TRBV24-1,TGTGCCACCAGTGAAAGGGACAGGGGATATAGCAATCAGCCCCAGCATTTT,CATSERDRGYSNQPQHF
TRBJ1-4,TRBD1,-,TRBV30,TGTGCCTGGAGTTCACTCCCAGGGGGTTTTAATGAAAAACTGTTTTTT,CAWSSLPGGFNEKLFF
TRBJ2-7,-,-,TRBV10-3,TGTGCCATCAGGGAGACAGTCTCCTACGAGCAGTACTTC,CAIRETVSYEQYF
TRBJ2-4,-,once,TRBV19,TGTGCCAGTAGTATTCTATTCGGGGCGGGGTTCATTCAGTACTTC,CASSILFGAGFIQYF
TRBJ1-6,-,-,TRBV14,TGTGCCAGCAGCCAAGCAGGGTTGGAGGGTTCACCCCTCCACTTT,CASSQAGLEGSPLHF
TRBJ2-2,TRBD1,-,TRBV4-3,TGCGCCAGCAGCCTTTGGGAGGGACAGGGGGTGAGGACCGGGGAGCTGTTTTTT,CASSLWEGQGVRTGELFF
TRBJ2-7,TRBD1,-,TRBV5-1,TGCGCCAGCAGCTCCACCGGGACAGGGTTGGGTGAGCAGTACTTC,CASSSTGTGLGEQYF
TRBJ2-5,TRBD2,few,TRBV11-2,TGTGCCAGCAGCTTACGGGCGGGAGGGCCCCCGGAGACCCAGTACTTC,CASSLRAGGPPETQYF
TRBJ1-3,TRBD1,few,TRBV27,TGTGCCAGCAGCCGAGACAGGGGAACTGGAAACACCATATATTTT,CASSRDRGTGNTIYF
TRBJ1-4,-,-,TRBV6-5,TGTGCCAGCAGCTACCAAGCGGAAGGTGAAAAACTGTTTTTT,CASSYQAEGEKLFF
TRBJ1-2,-,-,TRBV10-3,TGTGCCATCAGTGGGTACAGGGCTCAGAATGGCTACACCTTC,CAISGYRAQNGYTF
TRBJ1-5,-,-,TRBV19,TGTGCCAGTAGTATAGATGGAGGTTCCAGACAGCCCCAGCATTTT,CASSIDGGSRQPQHF
TRBJ2-7,TRBD1,-,TRBV27,TGTGCCAGCAGGGAGGGGACAGGGGGCTACGAGCAGTACTTC,CASREGTGGYEQYF
TRBJ1-1,-,-,TRBV10-3,TGTGCCACCGCCCCATCGGAGACAGTATACACTGAAGCTTTCTTT,CATAPSETVYTEAFF
TRBJ1-1,-,-,TRBV5-1,TGCGCCAGCAGCTTGTGGGCAGCGGGGGACACTGAAGCTTTCTTT,CASSLWAAGDTEAFF
TRBJ2-7,-,-,TRBV9,TGTGCCAGCAGCGTAGTCGGGTTCGGCGAGCAGTACTTC,CASSVVGFGEQYF
TRBJ1-1,TRBD1,once,TRBV27,TGTGCCAGCAGTTCGGGCAGGGGGACCACTGAAGCTTTCTTT,CASSSGRGTTEAFF
TRBJ2-2,-,-,TRBV30,TGTGCCTGGAGTCCTCCGGGTTTCACAGGACCCACCGGGGAGCTGTTTTTT,CAWSPPGFTGPTGELFF
TRBJ2-2,-,-,TRBV4-1,TGCGCCAGCAGCCCTCACACCGGGGAGCTGTTTTTT,CASSPHTGELFF
TRBJ2-5,-,few,TRBV18,TGTGCCAGCTCACCATGGACAGAAGAGACCCAGTACTTC,CASSPWTEETQYF
TRBJ1-3,-,-,TRBV29-1,TGCAGCGCTAACATTCAGGGATCTGGAAACACCATATATTTT,CSANIQGSGNTIYF
TRBJ1-2,TRBD1,-,TRBV4-1,TGCGCCAGCAGCCAAGCTCGAGACAGGGCTAACTATGGCTACACCTTC,CASSQARDRANYGYTF
TRBJ2-3,-,-,TRBV6-6,TGTGCCAGCAGCTCACAGGGCTCTGTATTCACAGATACGCAGTATTTT,CASSSQGSVFTDTQYF
TRBJ1-6,TRBD1,-,TRBV10-3,TGTGCCTCCGACCCGGGGACAGGGTATTCACCCCTCCACTTT,CASDPGTGYSPLHF
TRBJ1-4,-,-,TRBV5-6,TGTGCCAGCAGCTGGCGGGGGGGGCTACGGGAAAAACTGTTTTTT,CASSWRGGLREKLFF
TRBJ2-2,-,-,TRBV6-5,TGTGCCAGCAGTTCGGGGGTCGTCACCGGGGAGCTGTTTTTT,CASSSGVVTGELFF
TRBJ1-3,-,-,TRBV5-6,TGTGCCAGCAGCCCGGGTCGGGGCTCTGGAAACACCATATATTTT,CASSPGRGSGNTIYF
TRBJ2-2,TRBD2,-,TRBV3-1/TRBV3-2,TGTGCCAGCAGCCAAGAGGGACTAGCGGGGAACACCGGGGAGCTGTTTTTT,CASSQEGLAGNTGELFF
TRBJ1-2,-,-,TRBV3-1/TRBV3-2,TGTGCCAGCAGAGATCAGGGGAACTATGGCTACACCTTC,CASRDQGNYGYTF
TRBJ1-2,TRBD1,-,TRBV6-5,TGTGCCAGCAGCCCAGTTAGCGGACAGGGCTATGGCTACACCTTC,CASSPVSGQGYGYTF